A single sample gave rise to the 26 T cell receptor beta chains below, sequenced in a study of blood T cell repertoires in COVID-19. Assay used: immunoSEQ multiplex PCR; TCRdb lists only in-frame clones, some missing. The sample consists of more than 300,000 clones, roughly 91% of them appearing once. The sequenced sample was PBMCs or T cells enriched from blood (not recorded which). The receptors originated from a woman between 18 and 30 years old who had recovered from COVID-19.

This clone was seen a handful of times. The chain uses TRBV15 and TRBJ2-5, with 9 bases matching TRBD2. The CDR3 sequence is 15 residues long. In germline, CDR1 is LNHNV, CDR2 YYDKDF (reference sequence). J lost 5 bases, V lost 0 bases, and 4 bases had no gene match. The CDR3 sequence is CATSREAGGHETQYF. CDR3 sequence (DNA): TGTGCCACCAGCAGAGAGGCGGGGGGGCACGAGACCCAGTACTTC. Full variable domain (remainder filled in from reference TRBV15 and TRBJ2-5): DAMVIQNPRYQVTQFGKPVTLSCSQTLNHNVMYWYQQKSSQAPKLLFHYYDKDFNNEADTPDNFQSRRPNTSFCFLDIRSPGLGDTAMYLCATSREAGGHETQYFGPGTRLLVL.

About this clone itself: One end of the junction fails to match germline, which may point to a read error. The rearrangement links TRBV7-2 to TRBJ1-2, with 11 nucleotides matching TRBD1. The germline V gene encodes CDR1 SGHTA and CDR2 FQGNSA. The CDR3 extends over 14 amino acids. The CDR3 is CASTLDGQGALRDF. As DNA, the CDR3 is TGTGCCAGCACCCTTGACGGACAGGGGGCGCTGAGGGACTTC.

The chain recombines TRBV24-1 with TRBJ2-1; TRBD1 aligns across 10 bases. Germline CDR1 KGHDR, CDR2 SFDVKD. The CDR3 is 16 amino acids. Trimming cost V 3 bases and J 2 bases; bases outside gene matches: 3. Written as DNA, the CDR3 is TGTGCCACCAGTGATCGCGGACAGGGGGCCTACAATGAGCAGTTCTTC. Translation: CATSDRGQGAYNEQFF.

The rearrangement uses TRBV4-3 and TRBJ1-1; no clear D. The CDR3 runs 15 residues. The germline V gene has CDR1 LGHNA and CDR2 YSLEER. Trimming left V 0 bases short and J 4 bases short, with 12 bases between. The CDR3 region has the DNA TGCGCCAGCAGCCAAGATACGGGGAGGAGCACTGAAGCTTTCTTT. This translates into CASSQDTGRSTEAFF.

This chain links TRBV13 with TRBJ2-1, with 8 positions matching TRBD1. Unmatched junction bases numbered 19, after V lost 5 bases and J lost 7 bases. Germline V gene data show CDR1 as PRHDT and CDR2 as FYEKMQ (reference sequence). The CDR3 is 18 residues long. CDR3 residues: CASSLNPAGQGVWNEQFF. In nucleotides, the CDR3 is TGTGCCAGCAGCCTTAACCCTGCCGGACAGGGAGTCTGGAATGAGCAGTTCTTC.

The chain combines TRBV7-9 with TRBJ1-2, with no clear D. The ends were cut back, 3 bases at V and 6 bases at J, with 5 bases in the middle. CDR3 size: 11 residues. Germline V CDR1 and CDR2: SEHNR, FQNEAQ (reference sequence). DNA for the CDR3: TGTGCCAGCAGCTTTAGTCATGGCTACACCTTC. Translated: CASSFSHGYTF.

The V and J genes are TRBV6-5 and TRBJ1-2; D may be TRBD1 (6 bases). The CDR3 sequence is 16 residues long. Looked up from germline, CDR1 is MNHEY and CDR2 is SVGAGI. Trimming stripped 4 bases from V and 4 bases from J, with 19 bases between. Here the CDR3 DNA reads TGTGCCAGCAGTTTTACTGGGGGACAACCCTTCTATGGCTACACCTTC. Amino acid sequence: CASSFTGGQPFYGYTF.

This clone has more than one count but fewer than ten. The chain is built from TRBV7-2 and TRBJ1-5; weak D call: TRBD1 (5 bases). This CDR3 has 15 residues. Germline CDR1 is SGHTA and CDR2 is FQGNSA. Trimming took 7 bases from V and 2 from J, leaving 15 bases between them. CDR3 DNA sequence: TGTGCCAGCACCCCCTGGGGGGACGGCAATCAGCCCCAGCATTTT. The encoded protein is CASTPWGDGNQPQHF.

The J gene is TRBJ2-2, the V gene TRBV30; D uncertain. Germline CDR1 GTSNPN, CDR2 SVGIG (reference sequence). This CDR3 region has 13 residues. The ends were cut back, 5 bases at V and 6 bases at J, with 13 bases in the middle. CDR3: CAWEGVTAGELFF. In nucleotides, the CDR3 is TGTGCCTGGGAAGGAGTGACGGCCGGGGAGCTGTTTTTT.

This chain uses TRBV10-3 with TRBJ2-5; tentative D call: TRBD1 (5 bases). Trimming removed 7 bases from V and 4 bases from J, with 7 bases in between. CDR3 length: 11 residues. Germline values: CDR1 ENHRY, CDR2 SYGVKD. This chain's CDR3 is CAIKQGETQYF. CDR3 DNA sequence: TGTGCCATCAAGCAGGGAGAGACCCAGTACTTC.

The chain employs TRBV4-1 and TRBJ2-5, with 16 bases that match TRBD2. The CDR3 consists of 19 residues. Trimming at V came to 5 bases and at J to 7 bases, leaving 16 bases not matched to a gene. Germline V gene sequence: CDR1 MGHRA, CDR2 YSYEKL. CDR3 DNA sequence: TGCGCCAGCAGCTACTCCGGGACTAGCGGGGGGGCCGTGGTGGGGACCCAGTACTTC. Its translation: CASSYSGTSGGAVVGTQYF.

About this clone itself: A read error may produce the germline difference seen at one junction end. The CDR3 DNA reads TGTGCCAGCAGTGAAAGAGGTAGCGGGGGTCCGAATGAACAGTTCTTC. The encoded protein is CASSERGSGGPNEQFF. The chain recombines TRBV2 with TRBJ2-1; TRBD2 matches at 9 bases. Germline V gives CDR1 SNHLY, CDR2 FYNNEI. The CDR3 is 16 amino acids.

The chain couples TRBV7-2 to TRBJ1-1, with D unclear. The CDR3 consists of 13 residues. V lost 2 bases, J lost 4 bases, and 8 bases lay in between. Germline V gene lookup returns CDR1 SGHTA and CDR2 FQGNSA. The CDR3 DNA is TGTGCCAGCAGCTTAATCAGCGGCACTGAAGCTTTCTTT. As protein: CASSLISGTEAFF.

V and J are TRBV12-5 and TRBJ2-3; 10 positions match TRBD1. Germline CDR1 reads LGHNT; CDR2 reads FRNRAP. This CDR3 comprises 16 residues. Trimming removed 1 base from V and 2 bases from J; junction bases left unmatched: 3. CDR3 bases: TGTGCTAGTGGTTTGGCCGGGACAGGGGTCACAGATACGCAGTATTTT. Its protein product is CASGLAGTGVTDTQYF. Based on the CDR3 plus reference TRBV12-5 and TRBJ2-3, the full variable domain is DARVTQTPRHKVTEMGQEVTMRCQPILGHNTVFWYRQTMMQGLELLAYFRNRAPLDDSGMPKDRFSAEMPDATLATLKIQPSEPRDSAVYFCASGLAGTGVTDTQYFGPGTRLTVL.

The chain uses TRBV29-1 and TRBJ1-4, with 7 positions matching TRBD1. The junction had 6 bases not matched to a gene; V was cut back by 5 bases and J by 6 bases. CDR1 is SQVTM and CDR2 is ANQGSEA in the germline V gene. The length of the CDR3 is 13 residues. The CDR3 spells CSVRGQGDEKLFF. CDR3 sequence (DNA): TGCAGCGTTCGAGGGCAGGGGGATGAAAAACTGTTTTTT.

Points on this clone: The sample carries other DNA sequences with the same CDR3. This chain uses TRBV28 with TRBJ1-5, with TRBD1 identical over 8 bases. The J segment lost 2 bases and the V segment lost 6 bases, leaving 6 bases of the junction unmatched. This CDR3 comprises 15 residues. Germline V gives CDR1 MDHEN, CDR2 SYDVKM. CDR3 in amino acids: CASRSGQGGNQPQHF. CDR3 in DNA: TGTGCCAGCAGATCCGGACAGGGAGGCAATCAGCCCCAGCATTTT.

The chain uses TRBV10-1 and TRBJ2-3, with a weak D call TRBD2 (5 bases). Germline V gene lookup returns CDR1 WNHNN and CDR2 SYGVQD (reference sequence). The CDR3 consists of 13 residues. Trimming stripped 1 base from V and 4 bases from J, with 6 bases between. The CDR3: CASSELEADTQYF. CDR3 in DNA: TGCGCCAGCAGTGAGTTGGAGGCAGATACGCAGTATTTT.

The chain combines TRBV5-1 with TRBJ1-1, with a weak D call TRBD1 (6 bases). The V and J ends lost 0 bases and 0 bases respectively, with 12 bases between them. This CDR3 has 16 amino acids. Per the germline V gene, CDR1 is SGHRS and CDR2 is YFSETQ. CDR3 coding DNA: TGCGCCAGCAGCTTGGCGGGACACCGCATGAACACTGAAGCTTTCTTT. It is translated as CASSLAGHRMNTEAFF.

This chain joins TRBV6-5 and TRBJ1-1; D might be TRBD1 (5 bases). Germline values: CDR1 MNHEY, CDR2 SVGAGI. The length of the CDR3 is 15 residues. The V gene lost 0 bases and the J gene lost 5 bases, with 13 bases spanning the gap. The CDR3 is CASSYSWLGGTEAFF. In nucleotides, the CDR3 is TGTGCCAGCAGTTACTCTTGGTTGGGGGGAACTGAAGCTTTCTTT.

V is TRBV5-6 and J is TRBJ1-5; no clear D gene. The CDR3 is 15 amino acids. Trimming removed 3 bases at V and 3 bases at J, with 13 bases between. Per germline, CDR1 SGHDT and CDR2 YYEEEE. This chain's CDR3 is CASSSGGGINQPQHF. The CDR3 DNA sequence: TGTGCCAGCAGCTCCGGTGGAGGGATCAATCAGCCCCAGCATTTT.

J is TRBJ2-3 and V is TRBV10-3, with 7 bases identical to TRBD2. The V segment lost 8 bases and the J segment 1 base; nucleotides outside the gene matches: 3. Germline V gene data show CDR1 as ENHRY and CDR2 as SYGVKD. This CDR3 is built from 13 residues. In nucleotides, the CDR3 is TGTGCCATCGGGAGGGGTGGCACAGATACGCAGTATTTT. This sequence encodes CAIGRGGTDTQYF.

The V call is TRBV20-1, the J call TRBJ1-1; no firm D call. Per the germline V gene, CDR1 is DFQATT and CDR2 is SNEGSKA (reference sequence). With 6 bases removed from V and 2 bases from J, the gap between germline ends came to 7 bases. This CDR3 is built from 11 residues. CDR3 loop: CSAPTNTEAFF. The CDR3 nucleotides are TGCAGTGCCCCAACTAACACTGAAGCTTTCTTT.

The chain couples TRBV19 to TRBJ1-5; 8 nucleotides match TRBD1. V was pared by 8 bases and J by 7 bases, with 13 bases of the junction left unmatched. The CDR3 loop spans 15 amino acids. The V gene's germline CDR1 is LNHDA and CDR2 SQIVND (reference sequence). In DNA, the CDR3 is TGTGCCAGTGCCTCAACAGGGGGGCTTTACCAGCCCCAGCATTTT. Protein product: CASASTGGLYQPQHF.

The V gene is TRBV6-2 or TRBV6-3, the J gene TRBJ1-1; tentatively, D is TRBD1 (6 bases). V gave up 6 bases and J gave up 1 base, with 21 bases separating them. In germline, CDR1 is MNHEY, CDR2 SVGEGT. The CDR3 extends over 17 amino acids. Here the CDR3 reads CASSRPGGGYSNTEAFF. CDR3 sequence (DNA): TGTGCCAGCAGCCGACCGGGAGGGGGATACTCGAACACTGAAGCTTTCTTT.

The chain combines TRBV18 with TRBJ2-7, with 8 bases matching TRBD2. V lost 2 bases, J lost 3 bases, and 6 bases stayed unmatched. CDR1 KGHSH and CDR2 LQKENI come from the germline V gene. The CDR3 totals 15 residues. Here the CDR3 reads CASSPKPGTSYEQYF. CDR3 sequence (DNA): TGTGCCAGCTCACCAAAACCCGGGACTAGCTACGAGCAGTACTTC.

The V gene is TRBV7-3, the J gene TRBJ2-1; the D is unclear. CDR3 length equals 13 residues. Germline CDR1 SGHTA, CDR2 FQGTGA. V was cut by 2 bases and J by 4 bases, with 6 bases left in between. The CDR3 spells CASSLLLYNEQFF. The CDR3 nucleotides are TGTGCCAGCAGCTTACTACTATACAATGAGCAGTTCTTC.